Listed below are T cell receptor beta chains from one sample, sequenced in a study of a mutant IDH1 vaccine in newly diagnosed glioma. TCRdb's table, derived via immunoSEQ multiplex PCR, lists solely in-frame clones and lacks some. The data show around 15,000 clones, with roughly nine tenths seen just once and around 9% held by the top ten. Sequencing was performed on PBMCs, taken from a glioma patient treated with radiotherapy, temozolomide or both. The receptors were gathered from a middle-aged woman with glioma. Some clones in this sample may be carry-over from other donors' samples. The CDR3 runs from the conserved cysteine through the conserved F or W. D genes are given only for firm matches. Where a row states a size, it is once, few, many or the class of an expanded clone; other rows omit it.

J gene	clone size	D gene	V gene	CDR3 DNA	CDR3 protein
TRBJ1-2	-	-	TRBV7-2	TGTGCCAGCAGCTTAGACAGCTATGGCTACACCTTC	CASSLDSYGYTF
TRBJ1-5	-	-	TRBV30	TGTGCCTGGAGTAAGGACACCAATCAGCCCCAGCATTTT	CAWSKDTNQPQHF
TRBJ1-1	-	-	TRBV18	TGTGCCAGCTCACCAACAGCGAACACTGAAGCTTTCTTT	CASSPTANTEAFF
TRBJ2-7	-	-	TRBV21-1	TGTGCCAGCAGCAAAGCGTCCCGGACTAGCGGGAGGGCCCCCGAGTACGAGCAGTACTTC	CASSKASRTSGRAPEYEQYF
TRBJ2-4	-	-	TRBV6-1	TGTGCCAGCAGCGAAGGGGGCCTAGCGTTCCTAGCCAAAAACATTCAGTACTTC	CASSEGGLAFLAKNIQYF
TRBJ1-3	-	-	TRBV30	TGTGCCTGGAGTGTACGAGGGCTCAGAAACACCATATATTTT	CAWSVRGLRNTIYF
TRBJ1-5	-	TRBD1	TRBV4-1	TGCGCCAGCAGCCAAGAAGAGAAACAGGGGTACAATCAGCCCCAGCATTTT	CASSQEEKQGYNQPQHF
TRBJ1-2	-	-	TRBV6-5	TGTGCCAGCAGTTACGGGGGTAGCATTTCTGGAGGTGGCTACACCTTC	CASSYGGSISGGGYTF
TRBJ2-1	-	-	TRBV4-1	TGCGCCAGCAGCCAAGAAGGGGCCCCCTACAATGAGCAGTTCTTC	CASSQEGAPYNEQFF
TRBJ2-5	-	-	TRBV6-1	TGTGCCAGCCAAGGGTTATCCCAAGAGACCCAGTACTTC	CASQGLSQETQYF
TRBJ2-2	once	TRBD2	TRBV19	TGTGCCAGTAGGCCCGCGGGAGCGGGAGGAGCCCTAAACACCGGGGAGCTGTTTTTT	CASRPAGAGGALNTGELFF
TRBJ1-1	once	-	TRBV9	TGTGCCAGCAGCCCCCAGAGTACTAACACTGAAGCTTTCTTT	CASSPQSTNTEAFF
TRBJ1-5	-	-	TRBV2	TGTGCCAGCAGTGCATCTAGGACGGATCAGCCCCAGCATTTT	CASSASRTDQPQHF
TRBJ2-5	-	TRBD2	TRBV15	TGTGCCACCAGCAGGCAGGGACTAGCGGAACAAGAGACCCAGTACTTC	CATSRQGLAEQETQYF
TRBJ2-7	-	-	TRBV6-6	TGTGCCAGCAGTTACTTTAGCCAGGGGGGGTCCTACGAGCAGTACTTC	CASSYFSQGGSYEQYF
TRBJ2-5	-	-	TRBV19	TGTGCCAGTAGTGGCCGGGCGGGGGCAGGAGAGACCCAGTACTTC	CASSGRAGAGETQYF
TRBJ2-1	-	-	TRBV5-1	TGCGCCAGCAGCCTTGGACTTGACGGGGAGCAGTTCTTC	CASSLGLDGEQFF
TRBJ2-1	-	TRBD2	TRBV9	TGTGCCAGCAGCGCCCGCGGGGGGGGGTACAATGAGCAGTTCTTC	CASSARGGGYNEQFF
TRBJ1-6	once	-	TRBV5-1	TGCGCCAGCCGAGGAGAGGGTTTGGGACCTAATTCACCCCTCCACTTT	CASRGEGLGPNSPLHF
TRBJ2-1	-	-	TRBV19	TGTGCCAGTAGTAGCCTATCGAGGGGGTCCTACAATGAGCAGTTCTTC	CASSSLSRGSYNEQFF
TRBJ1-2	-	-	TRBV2	TGTGCCAGCAGTCGACAGGACTATGGCTACACCTTC	CASSRQDYGYTF
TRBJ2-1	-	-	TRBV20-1	TGCAGTGCTTCTCCGTTGGCTGAGCAGTTCTTC	CSASPLAEQFF
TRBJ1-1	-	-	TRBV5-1	TGCGCCAGCAGCTTTGCCTATGGCACTGAAGCTTTCTTT	CASSFAYGTEAFF
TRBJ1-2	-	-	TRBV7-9	TGTGCCAGCAGCCCCCGGGGATCCGTCAACTATGGCTACACCTTC	CASSPRGSVNYGYTF
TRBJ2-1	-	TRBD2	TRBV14	TGTGCCAGCAGCCACCTATATCTAGCGGGAGGAATTCATGAGCAGTTCTTC	CASSHLYLAGGIHEQFF
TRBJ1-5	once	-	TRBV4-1	TGCGCCAGCAGCCCAACCAGGGATCAGCCCCAGCATTTT	CASSPTRDQPQHF
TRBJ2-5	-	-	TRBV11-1	TGTGCCAGCAGCTTCGATGTAGAGACCCAGTACTTC	CASSFDVETQYF
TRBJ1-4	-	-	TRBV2	TGTGCCAGCAGTAAGGACAGTCCTGCAACTAATGAAAAACTGTTTTTT	CASSKDSPATNEKLFF
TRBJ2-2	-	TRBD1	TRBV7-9	TGTGCCAGCAGCCCGGACAGGCACCCGAACACCGGGGAGCTGTTTTTT	CASSPDRHPNTGELFF
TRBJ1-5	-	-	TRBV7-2	TGTGCCAGCAGCTCCCGATCTGGCAATCAGCCCCAGCATTTT	CASSSRSGNQPQHF
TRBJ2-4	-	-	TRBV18	TGTGCCAGCTCCCTTTCAGGATTTGTCACTAAAAACATTCAGTACTTC	CASSLSGFVTKNIQYF